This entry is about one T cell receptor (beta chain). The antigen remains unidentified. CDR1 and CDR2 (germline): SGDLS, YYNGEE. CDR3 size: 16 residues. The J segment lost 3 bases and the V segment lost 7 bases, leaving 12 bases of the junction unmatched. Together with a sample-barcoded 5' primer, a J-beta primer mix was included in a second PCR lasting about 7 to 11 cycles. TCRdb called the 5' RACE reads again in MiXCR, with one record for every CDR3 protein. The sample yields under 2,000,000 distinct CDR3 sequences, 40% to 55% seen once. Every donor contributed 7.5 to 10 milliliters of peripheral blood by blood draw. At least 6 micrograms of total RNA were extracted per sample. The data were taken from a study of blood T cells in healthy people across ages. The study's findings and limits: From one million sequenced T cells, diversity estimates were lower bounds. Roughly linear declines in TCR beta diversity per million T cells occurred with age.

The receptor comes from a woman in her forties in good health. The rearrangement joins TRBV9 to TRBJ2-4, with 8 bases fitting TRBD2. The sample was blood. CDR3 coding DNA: TGTGCCAGCTCTTTGATGGCGGGGGGCGGCAAAAACATTCAGTACTTC. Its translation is CASSLMAGGGKNIQYF.